This T cell receptor (beta chain) was sequenced during a study of response to subunit inactivated influenza vaccine. TCRdb used MiXCR to reprocess the RT-PCR reads, holding one entry per CDR3 protein. This table holds more than 550,000 distinct CDR3 sequences, over 9% found once. There are 14 residues in the CDR3. With 4 bases clipped from V and 8 bases from J, the junction kept 5 bases outside the gene matches. Per germline, CDR1 SGHAT and CDR2 FQNNGV. This sample also belongs to another study, concerning T cells expressing NK-cell markers. From that study: UMIs accompanied the 5'RACE template switching by which TCR beta cDNA was made. Certain NKG2C+ T cell clones were expanded, and their HCMV specificity remained unclear.

The TCR was taken from a man aged 45-65 years who received an inactivated influenza vaccine. Sequences were derived from PBMCs from blood, sampled on the day of vaccination. V usage is TRBV11-2 and J usage is TRBJ1-4; TRBD1 matches 9 bases. The chain's CDR3 is CASSWGTGLEKLFF. The CDR3 DNA sequence: TGTGCCAGCAGCTGGGGGACAGGGTTGGAAAAACTGTTTTTT.